This TCR beta chain is drawn from a study of blood T cells in healthy people across ages (dated by TCRdb to the mid-2010s). About the investigation overall: In model experiments, template switching captured roughly one uniquely barcoded TCR beta cDNA molecule for every two T cells. Four age groups were formed from the donors: young (average about 16 years), middle-aged (approximately 39), aged (62) and long-lived (around 82). Using the same blood draw, the study looked at two additional independent replicas of 1 million unique cDNA reads for two donors, one aged 18 to 30 and the other aged 80 or older. The study measured age-related changes in TCR beta repertoire diversity using deep sequencing normalized with unique cDNA molecular identifiers.

Results and caveats for the whole study, not just this receptor: Compared with the aged group, the long-lived group had more naive CD4+ T cells, fewer expanded clones and increased TCR diversity, suggesting age selection. Observed TCR beta diversity correlated strongly with the percentage of naive T cells measured by flow cytometry. Conclusive comparison of naive and antigen-experienced compartments was prevented by the profiling of bulk unsorted PBMCs. As age increased, observed TCR beta diversity per million T cells dropped in a roughly linear way, and a significant reduction was already evident by age about 36. Total diversity estimates from one million sequenced T cells were considered lower bounds and underestimates. The CMV infection status of donors was not known, potentially confounding age-related changes in expanded clonotypes.

On this clonotype: Its antigen is currently not known. Qualities for individual bases were not recorded, and no much larger clone is one base off.

Preparation of the library involved 5' RACE. TCRdb records Illumina HiSeq 2500 as the sequencer. A second about 7 to 11 cycle PCR used a sample-barcoded 5' primer and a J-beta primer mix. Each TCR beta cDNA molecule received a unique molecular identifier from a template-switch 5' adaptor carrying 12 random nucleotides. At least 3 million CDR3-containing paired-end reads were obtained from each sample. The Mint cDNA synthesis kit, primed by a TRBC-specific oligonucleotide, was used to synthesize first-strand cDNA from all RNA. After uracil-DNA glycosylase treatment, a first 18-cycle PCR used universal primers M1SS and BC2_uni_R on all cDNA. The original methods were these. For normalization, 1 million high-quality reads, each with a distinct molecular identifier, were randomly selected from each sample. Reads with shared molecular identifiers were discarded instead of being binned into consensus sequences. CDR3 identification, clonotype clustering and error correction used MiTCR with a Q25 quality threshold and the strictest error-elimination algorithm. A nonparametric unseen species model with Euler transformation was used to estimate a lower bound on total TCR beta diversity. Clones were called with MiXCR by TCRdb after fastp trimmed the public reads at Q25, and only in-frame beta chains were retained. Merged by CDR3 protein, the rows form single entries marked with the most common genes and DNA. In this record, the V and J calls reflect TCRdb's handling and not the investigators' own analysis. The sample records some 1,000,000 distinct CDR3 sequences, approximately 25% of which are singletons. The ten largest clones take up approximately 0.71% of the sample.

The CDR3 numbers 13 residues from cysteine through phenylalanine. Only the CDR3 part of the read is kept: 39 bases, read in frame from the first base. The junction carries 13 bases between V and J, which are trimmed by 8 bases and 2 bases respectively. Taken from the germline V gene, the CDR1 and CDR2 loops are SNHLY and FYNNEI. Systemically healthy Caucasian individuals from Russia, around 38 in total and aged roughly 6 to 95 years, were included as donors. Each donor gave ten milliliters of peripheral blood, drawn into EDTA-treated Vacutainer tubes. Ficoll-Paque density-gradient centrifugation was used to isolate PBMCs, with at least 6.5 million per sample. Trizol reagent was used to extract total RNA from PBMCs, with at least 5.5 micrograms per sample. For every donor, flow cytometry on a PBMC aliquot measured the percentage of naive CD45RAhigh/CD27high T cells. The same specimen was also included in a second study, on T cells of mothers and their children. Looking at the second paper: Donors were nine systemically healthy Caucasian individuals: three mothers and their six children. cDNA synthesis used all of the extracted RNA, with 1.5 ug of RNA in each 15 ul reaction. In the second PCR, the M1S primer added sample barcodes and 2-4 random nucleotides. More than 8.5 million TCR beta CDR3 reads were obtained from each mother, and some 3 million reads were obtained from each child. In both related and unrelated pairs, thymic selection shapes the output of TCR recombination in a similar way, with inherited differences having only a minor effect. Related mother-child pairs always showed normalized repertoire overlap that was slightly higher than in unrelated mother-child pairs, though the difference was never significant. Persistent microchimeric T cell clones were not detected, at a sensitivity of approximately 100 clones per million clonotypes. The study used deep NGS to compare TCR beta repertoires of mothers and children, seeking features distinguishing related mother-child pairs from unrelated individuals. Mothers averaged about 37 +/- 4 years of age and children averaged around 10 +/- 4 years. After adapter ligation was performed with NEBNext reagents, the libraries were sequenced on an Illumina HiSeq 2000 with 100+100 nt paired-end reads. To avoid cross-contamination, the mother libraries and the child libraries were prepared a month apart and sequenced in separate runs. For each donor, somewhere between roughly 450,000 and 2,000,000 distinct TCR beta clonotypes were identified. Naive TCR beta clonotypes were estimated from low-frequency clonotypes matched to each donor's FACS-determined naive share, without sorting.

This receptor chain uses TRBV2 and TRBJ2-7; TRBD1 might be the D gene, on 5 matching bases. This clonotype originated in a girl aged 2 to 10 in good health. The specimen sequenced was blood. The sequenced DNA is TGTGCCAGCTTATTAAGGGGCACCTACGAGCAGTACTTC. It specifies CASLLRGTYEQYF.